A selection of T cell receptor beta chains follows, all from one sample in a study of blood T cell repertoires in COVID-19. Generated by immunoSEQ multiplex PCR, the TCRdb table keeps only in-frame clones and is missing some. This repertoire shows roughly 260,000 clones, 75% to 95% found once; its top ten account for under 3%. Sequencing was done on a sample of peripheral blood. These receptor sequences come from a person aged 18-30 years with COVID-19, enrolled during active disease. Both conserved end residues are part of each CDR3. D genes are given only for firm matches. Some rows mark clone size as missing; the rest say once, few, many or name a class of expanded clone.

clone size: .; D gene: .; V gene: TRBV4-1; J gene: TRBJ2-1; CDR3 protein: CASSQDLGIPYNEQFF; CDR3 DNA: TGCGCCAGCAGCCAAGATCTAGGAATACCCTACAATGAGCAGTTCTTC
clone size: .; D gene: .; V gene: TRBV11-2; J gene: TRBJ2-5; CDR3 protein: CASSWSPETQYF; CDR3 DNA: TGTGCCAGCAGCTGGAGCCCAGAGACCCAGTACTTC
clone size: .; D gene: .; V gene: TRBV9; J gene: TRBJ2-1; CDR3 protein: CASSVSGLSYNEQFF; CDR3 DNA: TGTGCCAGCAGCGTGAGTGGTCTTTCGTACAATGAGCAGTTCTTC
clone size: .; D gene: .; V gene: TRBV4-3; J gene: TRBJ1-2; CDR3 protein: CASSQTWERIGVGYTF; CDR3 DNA: TGCGCCAGCAGCCAGACCTGGGAACGAATAGGGGTTGGCTACACCTTC
clone size: .; D gene: .; V gene: TRBV14; J gene: TRBJ1-3; CDR3 protein: CASSMRYATSGNTIYF; CDR3 DNA: TGTGCCAGCAGTATGAGATATGCTACCTCTGGAAACACCATATATTTT
clone size: .; D gene: TRBD1; V gene: TRBV12-3/TRBV12-4; J gene: TRBJ1-2; CDR3 protein: CASTMTGNYGYTF; CDR3 DNA: TGTGCCAGCACTATGACAGGGAACTATGGCTACACCTTC
clone size: .; D gene: TRBD1; V gene: TRBV19; J gene: TRBJ2-1; CDR3 protein: CASSTTGTVSYNEQFF; CDR3 DNA: TGTGCCAGTAGTACAACCGGGACAGTCTCCTACAATGAGCAGTTCTTC
clone size: .; D gene: TRBD2; V gene: TRBV27; J gene: TRBJ2-5; CDR3 protein: CASSQQRETIQETQYF; CDR3 DNA: TGTGCCAGCAGCCAACAGCGGGAAACAATCCAAGAGACCCAGTACTTC
clone size: .; D gene: .; V gene: TRBV5-1; J gene: TRBJ2-2; CDR3 protein: CASSLRNLLGELFF; CDR3 DNA: TGCGCCAGCAGCCTCAGGAACCTCTTGGGGGAGCTGTTTTTT
clone size: .; D gene: .; V gene: TRBV7-9; J gene: TRBJ2-7; CDR3 protein: CASSLGDSVYEQYF; CDR3 DNA: TGTGCCAGCAGCTTAGGTGACAGCGTCTACGAGCAGTACTTC
clone size: .; D gene: .; V gene: TRBV6-1; J gene: TRBJ1-2; CDR3 protein: CASSEAPSGRGYTF; CDR3 DNA: TGTGCCAGCAGTGAAGCCCCCTCAGGGCGTGGCTACACCTTC
clone size: .; D gene: TRBD1; V gene: TRBV14; J gene: TRBJ1-6; CDR3 protein: CASSQGQGAGEALHF; CDR3 DNA: TGTGCCAGCAGCCAGGGACAGGGGGCCGGGGAGGCCCTCCACTTT
clone size: .; D gene: TRBD1; V gene: TRBV27; J gene: TRBJ1-4; CDR3 protein: CASSPTGTANEKLFF; CDR3 DNA: TGTGCCAGCAGTCCGACCGGGACAGCTAATGAAAAACTGTTTTTT
clone size: .; D gene: TRBD2; V gene: TRBV6-2/TRBV6-3; J gene: TRBJ2-7; CDR3 protein: CASSYGVAGESYEQYF; CDR3 DNA: TGTGCCAGCAGTTACGGTGTTGCGGGAGAGTCCTACGAGCAGTACTTC
clone size: once; D gene: .; V gene: TRBV7-9; J gene: TRBJ2-1; CDR3 protein: CASSLAGVSENEQFF; CDR3 DNA: TGTGCCAGCAGCTTAGCGGGAGTATCGGAAAATGAGCAGTTCTTC
clone size: .; D gene: .; V gene: TRBV19; J gene: TRBJ1-2; CDR3 protein: CASSIRGSGGYTF; CDR3 DNA: TGTGCCAGTAGTATAAGGGGTTCTGGAGGCTACACCTTC
clone size: .; D gene: TRBD1; V gene: TRBV5-8; J gene: TRBJ1-5; CDR3 protein: CASSHRGPHQPQHF; CDR3 DNA: TGTGCCAGCAGCCACAGGGGGCCGCATCAGCCCCAGCATTTT
clone size: .; D gene: TRBD2; V gene: TRBV29-1; J gene: TRBJ2-1; CDR3 protein: CSVEDRTSGSSYNEQFF; CDR3 DNA: TGCAGCGTTGAAGATCGGACGAGCGGGAGCTCCTACAATGAGCAGTTCTTC
clone size: .; D gene: .; V gene: TRBV28; J gene: TRBJ2-5; CDR3 protein: CASSLGGSGTQYF; CDR3 DNA: TGTGCCAGCAGTTTAGGGGGGTCAGGGACCCAGTACTTC
clone size: .; D gene: .; V gene: TRBV4-3; J gene: TRBJ2-7; CDR3 protein: CASSQDHGGSSYEQYF; CDR3 DNA: TGCGCCAGCAGCCAAGATCACGGCGGCAGCTCCTACGAGCAGTACTTC
clone size: .; D gene: .; V gene: TRBV11-2; J gene: TRBJ2-5; CDR3 protein: CASSASPFRGETQYF; CDR3 DNA: TGTGCCAGCAGCGCTTCCCCCTTTAGGGGAGAGACCCAGTACTTC
clone size: .; D gene: .; V gene: TRBV2; J gene: TRBJ2-1; CDR3 protein: CASSESRSSYNEQFF; CDR3 DNA: TGTGCCAGCAGTGAGTCGAGAAGCTCCTACAATGAGCAGTTCTTC
clone size: .; D gene: .; V gene: TRBV24-1; J gene: TRBJ1-5; CDR3 protein: CATSKTDSNQPQHF; CDR3 DNA: TGTGCCACCAGTAAGACAGATAGCAATCAGCCCCAGCATTTT
clone size: once; D gene: TRBD2; V gene: TRBV4-2; J gene: TRBJ2-3; CDR3 protein: CASSQGVSGAVVDTQYF; CDR3 DNA: TGTGCCAGCAGCCAAGGGGTTAGCGGGGCCGTGGTAGATACGCAGTATTTT
clone size: .; D gene: TRBD1; V gene: TRBV28; J gene: TRBJ1-5; CDR3 protein: CASSFITRGVEQPQHF; CDR3 DNA: TGTGCCAGCAGTTTTATAACCAGGGGGGTAGAGCAGCCCCAGCATTTT
clone size: .; D gene: .; V gene: TRBV5-5; J gene: TRBJ2-2; CDR3 protein: CASSAVGAGELFF; CDR3 DNA: TGTGCCAGCAGCGCGGTCGGGGCCGGGGAGCTGTTTTTT
clone size: .; D gene: TRBD1; V gene: TRBV28; J gene: TRBJ1-1; CDR3 protein: CASSTDRIAEAFF; CDR3 DNA: TGTGCCAGCAGCACGGACAGGATTGCTGAAGCTTTCTTT
clone size: .; D gene: .; V gene: TRBV9; J gene: TRBJ1-1; CDR3 protein: CASSSVVRGEAFF; CDR3 DNA: TGTGCCAGCAGCTCCGTAGTTAGGGGAGAAGCTTTCTTT
clone size: .; D gene: TRBD2; V gene: TRBV10-3; J gene: TRBJ2-1; CDR3 protein: CAISELIAGQGYEQFF; CDR3 DNA: TGTGCCATCAGTGAGTTGATAGCGGGTCAGGGCTATGAGCAGTTCTTC
clone size: .; D gene: .; V gene: TRBV7-9; J gene: TRBJ2-2; CDR3 protein: CASGGANTGELFF; CDR3 DNA: TGTGCCAGCGGCGGCGCGAACACCGGGGAGCTGTTTTTT
clone size: .; D gene: .; V gene: TRBV4-2; J gene: TRBJ1-3; CDR3 protein: CASSQDRFGGGNTIYF; CDR3 DNA: TGTGCCAGCAGCCAAGACAGGTTCGGGGGGGGAAACACCATATATTTT
clone size: .; D gene: .; V gene: TRBV3-1/TRBV3-2; J gene: TRBJ2-5; CDR3 protein: CASSQDSSRDTVKTQYF; CDR3 DNA: TGTGCCAGCAGCCAAGACTCCAGCCGCGACACGGTAAAGACCCAGTACTTC
clone size: .; D gene: TRBD2; V gene: TRBV6-5; J gene: TRBJ2-7; CDR3 protein: CASRSGRTSSYEQYF; CDR3 DNA: TGTGCCAGCAGGTCGGGACGGACTAGCTCCTACGAGCAGTACTTC
clone size: .; D gene: .; V gene: TRBV4-1; J gene: TRBJ2-3; CDR3 protein: CASSQAADSTDTQYF; CDR3 DNA: TGCGCCAGCAGCCAAGCCGCAGATAGCACAGATACGCAGTATTTT
clone size: .; D gene: TRBD2; V gene: TRBV10-3; J gene: TRBJ2-2; CDR3 protein: CAISESRGGRTGELFF; CDR3 DNA: TGTGCCATCAGTGAGTCACGGGGGGGGCGCACCGGGGAGCTGTTTTTT
clone size: .; D gene: .; V gene: TRBV28; J gene: TRBJ2-7; CDR3 protein: CASSLTGTGSYEQYF; CDR3 DNA: TGTGCCAGCAGCCTAACAGGGACGGGCTCCTACGAGCAGTACTTC
clone size: .; D gene: TRBD1; V gene: TRBV2; J gene: TRBJ2-7; CDR3 protein: CATSTTGVGYEQYF; CDR3 DNA: TGTGCCACCTCCACAACAGGGGTGGGCTACGAGCAGTACTTC
clone size: once; D gene: .; V gene: TRBV5-4; J gene: TRBJ2-7; CDR3 protein: CASSFSGGVYEQYF; CDR3 DNA: TGTGCCAGCAGCTTTTCTGGGGGCGTCTACGAGCAGTACTTC
clone size: .; D gene: TRBD2; V gene: TRBV4-1; J gene: TRBJ2-7; CDR3 protein: CASSQDRAGSRYEQYF; CDR3 DNA: TGCGCCAGCAGCCAAGATCGAGCGGGAAGTCGGTACGAGCAGTACTTC
clone size: .; D gene: TRBD2; V gene: TRBV18; J gene: TRBJ2-2; CDR3 protein: CASSPPGLEIVGELFF; CDR3 DNA: TGTGCCAGCTCACCACCGGGACTAGAAATTGTCGGGGAGCTGTTTTTT
clone size: .; D gene: .; V gene: TRBV2; J gene: TRBJ2-6; CDR3 protein: CASSQANVLTF; CDR3 DNA: TGTGCCAGCAGTCAGGCCAACGTCCTGACTTTC
clone size: .; D gene: TRBD2; V gene: TRBV14; J gene: TRBJ2-7; CDR3 protein: CASSHMTATSGRENYEQYF; CDR3 DNA: TGTGCCAGCAGCCATATGACCGCCACTAGCGGGAGAGAAAACTACGAGCAGTACTTC
clone size: once; D gene: TRBD1; V gene: TRBV6-6; J gene: TRBJ1-2; CDR3 protein: CASSGRQGDYGYTF; CDR3 DNA: TGTGCCAGCAGTGGCCGACAGGGGGACTATGGCTACACCTTC
clone size: .; D gene: TRBD2; V gene: TRBV4-3; J gene: TRBJ2-1; CDR3 protein: CASSQNLFSGSYNEQFF; CDR3 DNA: TGCGCCAGCAGCCAAAATCTCTTTAGCGGGAGTTACAATGAGCAGTTCTTC
clone size: .; D gene: .; V gene: TRBV4-2; J gene: TRBJ1-2; CDR3 protein: CASSQVLYGYTF; CDR3 DNA: TGTGCCAGCAGCCAAGTCCTCTATGGCTACACCTTC
clone size: .; D gene: TRBD1; V gene: TRBV7-8; J gene: TRBJ1-1; CDR3 protein: CASSQGGEAFF; CDR3 DNA: TGTGCCAGCAGCCAGGGGGGGGAAGCTTTCTTT
clone size: .; D gene: TRBD2; V gene: TRBV5-1; J gene: TRBJ2-7; CDR3 protein: CASSLAPLIAGVYYEQYF; CDR3 DNA: TGCGCCAGCAGCTTAGCTCCCTTAATAGCGGGCGTCTACTACGAGCAGTACTTC
clone size: .; D gene: .; V gene: TRBV2; J gene: TRBJ2-7; CDR3 protein: CASRETYEQYF; CDR3 DNA: TGTGCCAGCAGGGAGACCTACGAGCAGTACTTC
clone size: .; D gene: TRBD1; V gene: TRBV3-1/TRBV3-2; J gene: TRBJ1-4; CDR3 protein: CASSQETGQGPNEKLFF; CDR3 DNA: TGTGCCAGCAGCCAAGAGACCGGACAGGGACCCAATGAAAAACTGTTTTTT
clone size: .; D gene: .; V gene: TRBV12-3/TRBV12-4; J gene: TRBJ1-2; CDR3 protein: CASSLGRANGYTF; CDR3 DNA: TGTGCCAGCAGTTTGGGCAGGGCTAATGGCTACACCTTC
clone size: .; D gene: .; V gene: TRBV21-1; J gene: TRBJ2-7; CDR3 protein: CASSKELAGVTF; CDR3 DNA: TGTGCCAGCAGCAAAGAACTAGCGGGAGTCACCTTC
clone size: .; D gene: TRBD1; V gene: TRBV28; J gene: TRBJ2-7; CDR3 protein: CASSLGTGSDEQYF; CDR3 DNA: TGTGCCAGCAGTTTGGGGACAGGGTCCGACGAGCAGTACTTC
clone size: .; D gene: TRBD1; V gene: TRBV5-1; J gene: TRBJ2-7; CDR3 protein: CATGQGPSYEQYF; CDR3 DNA: TGCGCCACCGGACAGGGCCCCTCCTACGAGCAGTACTTC
clone size: .; D gene: TRBD2; V gene: TRBV7-9; J gene: TRBJ2-7; CDR3 protein: CASNAFGASGRTGAAQYF; CDR3 DNA: TGTGCCAGCAACGCCTTCGGGGCTAGCGGGAGGACGGGCGCCGCGCAGTACTTC
clone size: .; D gene: .; V gene: TRBV13; J gene: TRBJ2-7; CDR3 protein: CASSLGGRSYEQYF; CDR3 DNA: TGTGCCAGCAGCTTAGGCGGTCGCTCCTACGAGCAGTACTTC